The clone carrying this T cell receptor (beta chain) was counted many times. Antigen: not known. Breast cancer patients provided tissue from their axillary draining lymph nodes. This sample is drawn from a study of breast tumors, draining lymph nodes, adjacent tissues. TCRdb reanalysed the multiplex PCR reads using MiXCR and keeps one entry per CDR3 protein. There are some 120,000 distinct CDR3 sequences in the sample; approximately 22% occur only once, and roughly 2% lies in the top ten. CDR1 is DFQATT and CDR2 is SNEGSKA in the germline V gene (reference sequence). V was clipped by 6 bases and J by 2 bases; unmatched bases: 9. There are 14 residues in the CDR3. General observations from the study: Compared with basal-like, luminal-like tumors shared significantly more repertoire with nontumor tissue. Tumor T cell lymph node origin was a supported hypothesis, not proven. Tumors had less TCR diversity than lymph nodes, more than nontumor tissue.

The chain carries TRBV20-1 and TRBJ1-2, with TRBD1 matching over 7 bases. The source is a female donor with breast cancer. Some clones in this sample may be carry-over from other donors' samples. Sequences were obtained from axillary lymph node tissue. The CDR3 here is CSARKAGGNYGYTF. CDR3 bases: TGCAGTGCAAGGAAGGCAGGGGGAAACTATGGCTACACCTTC.